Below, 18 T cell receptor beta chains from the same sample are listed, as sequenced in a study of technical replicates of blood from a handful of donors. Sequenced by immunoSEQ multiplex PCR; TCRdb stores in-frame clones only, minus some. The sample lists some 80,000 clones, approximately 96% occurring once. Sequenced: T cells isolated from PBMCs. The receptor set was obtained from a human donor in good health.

CDR3: CASSSRTGTDYGYTF. The CDR3 region has the DNA TGTGCCAGTAGTTCCCGGACAGGGACGGACTATGGCTACACCTTC. V is TRBV19 and J is TRBJ1-2; 8 bases are a match to TRBD1. The trim removed 5 bases at V and 3 bases at J, leaving 8 bases unmatched. The CDR3 length is 15 residues. Per germline, CDR1 LNHDA and CDR2 SQIVND (reference sequence). Full variable domain (rest looked up from reference TRBV19 and TRBJ1-2): DGGITQSPKYLFRKEGQNVTLSCEQNLNHDAMYWYRQDPGQGLRLIYYSQIVNDFQKGDIAEGYSVSREKKESFPLTVTSAQKNPTAFYLCASSSRTGTDYGYTFGSGTRLTVV.

The CDR3 here is CASSLRGGRTYNEQFF. CDR3 coding DNA: TGCGCCAGCAGCTTGAGGGGCGGGAGAACCTACAATGAGCAGTTCTTC. The V gene is TRBV5-1, the J gene TRBJ2-1; 7 bases line up with TRBD2. Per the germline V gene, CDR1 is SGHRS and CDR2 is YFSETQ. V trimming: 1 base; J trimming: 2 bases; junction bases outside the gene matches: 6. CDR3 size: 16 residues.

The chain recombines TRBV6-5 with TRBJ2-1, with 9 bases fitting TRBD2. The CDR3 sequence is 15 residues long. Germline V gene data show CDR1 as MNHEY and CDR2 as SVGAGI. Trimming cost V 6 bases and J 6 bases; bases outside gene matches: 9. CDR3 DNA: TGTGCCAGCAGCCTACTCGGACTAGCGACCAATGAGCAGTTCTTC. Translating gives CASSLLGLATNEQFF.

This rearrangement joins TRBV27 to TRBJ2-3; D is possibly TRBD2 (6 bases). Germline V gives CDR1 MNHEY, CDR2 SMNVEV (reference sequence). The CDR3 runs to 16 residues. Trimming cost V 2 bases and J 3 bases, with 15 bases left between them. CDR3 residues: CASSLLWEAGTDTQYF. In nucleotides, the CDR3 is TGTGCCAGCAGTTTACTATGGGAGGCCGGTACAGATACGCAGTATTTT.

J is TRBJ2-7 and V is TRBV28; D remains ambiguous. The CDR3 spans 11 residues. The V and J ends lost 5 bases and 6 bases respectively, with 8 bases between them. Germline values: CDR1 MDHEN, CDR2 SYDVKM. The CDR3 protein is CASSPGVEQYF. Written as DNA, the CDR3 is TGTGCCAGCAGTCCCGGAGTCGAGCAGTACTTC.

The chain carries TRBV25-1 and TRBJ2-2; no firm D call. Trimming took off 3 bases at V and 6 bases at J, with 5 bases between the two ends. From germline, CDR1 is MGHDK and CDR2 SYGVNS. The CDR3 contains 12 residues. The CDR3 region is CASSDFPGELFF. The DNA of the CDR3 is TGTGCCAGCAGTGACTTCCCCGGGGAGCTGTTTTTT.

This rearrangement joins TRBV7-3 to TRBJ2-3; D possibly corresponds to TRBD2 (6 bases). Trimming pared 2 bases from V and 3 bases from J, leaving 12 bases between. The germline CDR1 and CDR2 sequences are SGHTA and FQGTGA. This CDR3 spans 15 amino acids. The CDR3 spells CASSLEAGRTDTQYF. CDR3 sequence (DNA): TGTGCCAGCAGCTTAGAGGCAGGGAGGACAGATACGCAGTATTTT.

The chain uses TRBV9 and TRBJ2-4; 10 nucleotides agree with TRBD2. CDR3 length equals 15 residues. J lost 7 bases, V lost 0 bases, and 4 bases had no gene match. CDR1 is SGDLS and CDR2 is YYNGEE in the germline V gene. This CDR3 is CASSVGATSGNIQYF. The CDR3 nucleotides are TGTGCCAGCAGCGTAGGGGCGACTAGCGGGAACATTCAGTACTTC.

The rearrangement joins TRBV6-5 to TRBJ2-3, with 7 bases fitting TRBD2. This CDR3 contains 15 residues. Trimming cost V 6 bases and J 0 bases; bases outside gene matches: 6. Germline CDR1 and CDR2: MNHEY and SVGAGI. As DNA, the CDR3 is TGTGCCAGCAGACTACTAGCGCTTAGCACAGATACGCAGTATTTT. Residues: CASRLLALSTDTQYF.

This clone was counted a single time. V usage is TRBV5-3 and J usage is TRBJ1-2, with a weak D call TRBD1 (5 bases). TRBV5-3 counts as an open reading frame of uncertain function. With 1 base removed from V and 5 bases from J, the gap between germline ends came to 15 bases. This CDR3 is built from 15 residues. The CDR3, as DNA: TGTGCCAGAAGCTTGAGTTCAGGGATAGGGTATGGCTACACCTTC. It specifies CARSLSSGIGYGYTF.

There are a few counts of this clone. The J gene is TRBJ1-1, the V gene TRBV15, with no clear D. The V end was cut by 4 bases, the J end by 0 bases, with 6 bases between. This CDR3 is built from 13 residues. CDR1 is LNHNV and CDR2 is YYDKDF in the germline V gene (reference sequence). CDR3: CATSNPLNTEAFF. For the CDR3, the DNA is TGTGCCACCAGCAATCCTCTGAACACTGAAGCTTTCTTT. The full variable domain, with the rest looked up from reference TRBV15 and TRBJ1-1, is DAMVIQNPRYQVTQFGKPVTLSCSQTLNHNVMYWYQQKSSQAPKLLFHYYDKDFNNEADTPDNFQSRRPNTSFCFLDIRSPGLGDTAMYLCATSNPLNTEAFFGQGTRLTVV.

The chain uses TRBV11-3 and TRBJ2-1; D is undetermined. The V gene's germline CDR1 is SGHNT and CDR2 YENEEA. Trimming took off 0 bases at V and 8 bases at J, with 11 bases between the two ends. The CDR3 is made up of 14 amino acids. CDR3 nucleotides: TGTGCCAGCAGCTTAGATTCGACTCTCGATGAGCAGTTCTTC. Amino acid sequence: CASSLDSTLDEQFF.

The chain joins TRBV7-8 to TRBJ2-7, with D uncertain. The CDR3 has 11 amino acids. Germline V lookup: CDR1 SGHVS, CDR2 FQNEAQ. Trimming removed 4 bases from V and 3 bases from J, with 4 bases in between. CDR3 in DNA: TGTGCCAGCAGCTCCTTCTACGAGCAGTACTTC. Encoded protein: CASSSFYEQYF. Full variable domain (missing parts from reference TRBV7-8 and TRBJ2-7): GAGVSQSPRYKVAKRGQDVALRCDPISGHVSLFWYQQALGQGPEFLTYFQNEAQLDKSGLPSDRFFAERPEGSVSTLKIQRTQQEDSAVYLCASSSFYEQYFGPGTRLTVT.

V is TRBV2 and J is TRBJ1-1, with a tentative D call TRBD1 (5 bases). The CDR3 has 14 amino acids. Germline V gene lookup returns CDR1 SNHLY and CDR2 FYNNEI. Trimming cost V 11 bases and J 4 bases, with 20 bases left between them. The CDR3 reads CAAKAGYLGTEAFF. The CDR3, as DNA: TGTGCCGCAAAGGCAGGGTACCTGGGCACTGAAGCTTTCTTT.

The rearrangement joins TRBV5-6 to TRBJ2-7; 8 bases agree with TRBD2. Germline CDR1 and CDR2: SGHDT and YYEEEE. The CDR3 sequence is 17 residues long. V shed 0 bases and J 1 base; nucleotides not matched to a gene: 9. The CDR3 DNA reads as TGTGCCAGCAGCTTGGTTCCGGGAGGGCCGACGTCCTACGAGCAGTACTTC. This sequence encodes CASSLVPGGPTSYEQYF.

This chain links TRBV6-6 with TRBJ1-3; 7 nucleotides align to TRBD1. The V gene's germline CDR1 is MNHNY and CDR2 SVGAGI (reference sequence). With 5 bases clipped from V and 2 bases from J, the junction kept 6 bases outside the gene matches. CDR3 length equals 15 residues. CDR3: CASSQDRVTGNTIYF. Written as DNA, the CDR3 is TGTGCCAGCAGTCAAGACAGGGTCACTGGAAACACCATATATTTT.

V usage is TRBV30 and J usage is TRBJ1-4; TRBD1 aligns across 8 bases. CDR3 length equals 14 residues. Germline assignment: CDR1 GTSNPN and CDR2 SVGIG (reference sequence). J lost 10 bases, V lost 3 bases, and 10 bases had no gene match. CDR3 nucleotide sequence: TGTGCCTGGAGAATGAAACAGGGGGGAGGAAAACTGTTTTTT. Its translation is CAWRMKQGGGKLFF. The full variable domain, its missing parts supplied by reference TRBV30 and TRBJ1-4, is SQTIHQWPATLVQPVGSPLSLECTVEGTSNPNLYWYRQAAGRGLQLLFYSVGIGQISSEVPQNLSASRPQDRQFILSSKKLLLSDSGFYLCAWRMKQGGGKLFFGSGTQLSVL.

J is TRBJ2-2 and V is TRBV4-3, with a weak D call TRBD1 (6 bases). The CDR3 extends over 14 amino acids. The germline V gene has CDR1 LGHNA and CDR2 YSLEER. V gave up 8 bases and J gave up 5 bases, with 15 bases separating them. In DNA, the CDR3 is TGCGCCAGCGGAAGGGGGTCTTCGACCGGGGAGCTGTTTTTT. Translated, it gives CASGRGSSTGELFF.